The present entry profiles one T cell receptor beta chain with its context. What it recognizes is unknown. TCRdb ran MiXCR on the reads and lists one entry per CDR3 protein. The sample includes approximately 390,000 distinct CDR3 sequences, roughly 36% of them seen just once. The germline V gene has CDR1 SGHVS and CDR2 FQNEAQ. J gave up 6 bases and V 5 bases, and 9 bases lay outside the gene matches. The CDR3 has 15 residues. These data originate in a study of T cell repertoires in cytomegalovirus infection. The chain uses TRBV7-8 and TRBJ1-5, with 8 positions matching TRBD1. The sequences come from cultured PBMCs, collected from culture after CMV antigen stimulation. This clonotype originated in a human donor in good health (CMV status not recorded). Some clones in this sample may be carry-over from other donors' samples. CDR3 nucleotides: TGTGCCAGCAGCCCCGGCCAGGGGGCAGGTCAGCCCCAGCATTTT. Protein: CASSPGQGAGQPQHF.